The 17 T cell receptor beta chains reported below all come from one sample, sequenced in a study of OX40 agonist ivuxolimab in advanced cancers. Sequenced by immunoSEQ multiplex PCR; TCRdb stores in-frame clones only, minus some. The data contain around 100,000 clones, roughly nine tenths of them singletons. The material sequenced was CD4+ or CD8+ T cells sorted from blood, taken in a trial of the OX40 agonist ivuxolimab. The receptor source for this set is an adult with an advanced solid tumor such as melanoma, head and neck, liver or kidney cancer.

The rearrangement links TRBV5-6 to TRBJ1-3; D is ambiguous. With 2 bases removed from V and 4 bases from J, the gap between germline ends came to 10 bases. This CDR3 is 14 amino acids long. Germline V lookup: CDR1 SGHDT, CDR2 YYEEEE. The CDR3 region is CASSFWGSGNTIYF. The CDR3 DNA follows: TGTGCCAGCAGCTTCTGGGGTTCCGGAAACACCATATATTTT.

The CDR3 region is CASRLLTGTMNTEAFF. The CDR3 DNA follows: TGTGCCAGCAGGCTCCTGACAGGGACGATGAACACTGAAGCTTTCTTT. The chain joins TRBV27 to TRBJ1-1; 7 bases fit TRBD1. CDR3 length equals 16 residues. Germline V gene data show CDR1 as MNHEY and CDR2 as SMNVEV (reference sequence). J lost 0 bases, V lost 6 bases, and 10 bases had no gene match.

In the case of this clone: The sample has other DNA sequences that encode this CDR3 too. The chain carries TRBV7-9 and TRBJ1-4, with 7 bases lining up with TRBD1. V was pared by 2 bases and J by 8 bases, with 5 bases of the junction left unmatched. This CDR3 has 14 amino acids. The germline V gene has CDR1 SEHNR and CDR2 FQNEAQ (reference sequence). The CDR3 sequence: CASSLSVQGEKLFF. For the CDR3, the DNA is TGTGCCAGCAGCTTAAGTGTACAGGGGGAAAAACTGTTTTTT.

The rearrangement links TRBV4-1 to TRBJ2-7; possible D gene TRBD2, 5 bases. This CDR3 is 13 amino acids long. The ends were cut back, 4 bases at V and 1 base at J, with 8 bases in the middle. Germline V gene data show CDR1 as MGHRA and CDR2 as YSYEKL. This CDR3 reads CASSPGSSYEQYF. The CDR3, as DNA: TGCGCCAGCAGCCCGGGGTCTTCCTACGAGCAGTACTTC.

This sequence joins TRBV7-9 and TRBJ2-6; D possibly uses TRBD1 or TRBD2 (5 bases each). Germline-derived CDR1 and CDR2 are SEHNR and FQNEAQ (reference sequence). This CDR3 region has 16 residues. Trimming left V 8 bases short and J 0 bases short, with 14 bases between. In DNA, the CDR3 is TGTGCCAGCGGGGACCGGAGATTCTCTGGGGCCAACGTCCTGACTTTC. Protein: CASGDRRFSGANVLTF.

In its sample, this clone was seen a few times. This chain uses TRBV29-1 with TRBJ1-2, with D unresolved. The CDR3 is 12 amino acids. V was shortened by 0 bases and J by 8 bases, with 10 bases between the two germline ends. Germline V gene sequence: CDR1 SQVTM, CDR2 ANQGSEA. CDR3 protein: CSVEDTSMGYTF. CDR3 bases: TGCAGCGTTGAAGACACCTCTATGGGCTACACCTTC.

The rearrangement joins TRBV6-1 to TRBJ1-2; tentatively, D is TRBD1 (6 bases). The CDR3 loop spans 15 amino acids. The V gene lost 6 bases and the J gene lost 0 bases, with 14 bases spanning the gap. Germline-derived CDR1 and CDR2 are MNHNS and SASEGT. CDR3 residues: CASRPPGHPNYGYTF. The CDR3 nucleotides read TGTGCCAGCAGACCTCCGGGACACCCTAACTATGGCTACACCTTC.

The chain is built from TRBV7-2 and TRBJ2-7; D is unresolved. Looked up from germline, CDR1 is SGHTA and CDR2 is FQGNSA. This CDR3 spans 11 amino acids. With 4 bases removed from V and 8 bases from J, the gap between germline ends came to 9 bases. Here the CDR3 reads CASSSLGKQYF. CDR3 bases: TGTGCCAGCAGCTCCCTGGGGAAGCAGTACTTC.

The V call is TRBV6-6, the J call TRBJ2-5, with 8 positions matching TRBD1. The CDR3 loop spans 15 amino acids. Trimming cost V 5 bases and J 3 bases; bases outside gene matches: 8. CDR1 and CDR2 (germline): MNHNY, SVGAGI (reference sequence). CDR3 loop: CASSKRVTGEETQYF. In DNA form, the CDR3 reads TGTGCCAGCAGTAAACGGGTGACAGGGGAAGAGACCCAGTACTTC.

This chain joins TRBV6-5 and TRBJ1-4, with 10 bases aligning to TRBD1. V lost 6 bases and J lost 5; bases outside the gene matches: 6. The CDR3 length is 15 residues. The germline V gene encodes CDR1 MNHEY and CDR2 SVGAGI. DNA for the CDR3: TGTGCCAGCAGAAGTCCGGGACAGGGGAATGAAAAACTGTTTTTT. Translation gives CASRSPGQGNEKLFF.

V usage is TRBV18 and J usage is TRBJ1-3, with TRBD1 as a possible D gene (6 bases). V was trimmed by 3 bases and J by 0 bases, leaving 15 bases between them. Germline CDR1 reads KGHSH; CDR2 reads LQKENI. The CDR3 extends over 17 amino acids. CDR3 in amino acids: CASSPRGHTYSGNTIYF. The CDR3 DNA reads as TGTGCCAGCTCACCGAGGGGACATACGTACTCTGGAAACACCATATATTTT.

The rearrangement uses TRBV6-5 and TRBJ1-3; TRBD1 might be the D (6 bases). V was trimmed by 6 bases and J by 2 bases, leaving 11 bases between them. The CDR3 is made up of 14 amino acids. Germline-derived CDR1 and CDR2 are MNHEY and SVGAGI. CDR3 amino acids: CASSTGFAGNTIYF. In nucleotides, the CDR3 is TGTGCCAGCAGCACAGGGTTTGCTGGAAACACCATATATTTT.

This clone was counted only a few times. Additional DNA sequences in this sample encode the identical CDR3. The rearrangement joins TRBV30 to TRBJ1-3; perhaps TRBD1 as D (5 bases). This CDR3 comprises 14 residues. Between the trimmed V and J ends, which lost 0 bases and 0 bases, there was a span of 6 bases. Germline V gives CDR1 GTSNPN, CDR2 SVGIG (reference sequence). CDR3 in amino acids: CAWSVGGSGNTIYF. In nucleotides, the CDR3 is TGTGCCTGGAGTGTCGGGGGCTCTGGAAACACCATATATTTT. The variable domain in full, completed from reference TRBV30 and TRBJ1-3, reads SQTIHQWPATLVQPVGSPLSLECTVEGTSNPNLYWYRQAAGRGLQLLFYSVGIGQISSEVPQNLSASRPQDRQFILSSKKLLLSDSGFYLCAWSVGGSGNTIYFGEGSWLTVV.

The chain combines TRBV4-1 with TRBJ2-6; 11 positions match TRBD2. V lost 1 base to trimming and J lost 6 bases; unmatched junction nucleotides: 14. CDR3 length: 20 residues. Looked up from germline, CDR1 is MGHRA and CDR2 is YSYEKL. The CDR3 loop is CASSQATSGAGRLEANVLTF. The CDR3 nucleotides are TGCGCCAGCAGCCAAGCGACTAGCGGGGCAGGGCGGCTTGAGGCCAACGTCCTGACTTTC.

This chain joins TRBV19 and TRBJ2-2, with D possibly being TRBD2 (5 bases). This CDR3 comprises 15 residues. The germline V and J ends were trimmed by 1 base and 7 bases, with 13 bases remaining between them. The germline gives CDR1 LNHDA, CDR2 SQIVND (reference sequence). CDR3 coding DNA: TGTGCCAGTAGTATAGTAGCTAGCTCGGGCGGGGAGCTGTTTTTT. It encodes CASSIVASSGGELFF.

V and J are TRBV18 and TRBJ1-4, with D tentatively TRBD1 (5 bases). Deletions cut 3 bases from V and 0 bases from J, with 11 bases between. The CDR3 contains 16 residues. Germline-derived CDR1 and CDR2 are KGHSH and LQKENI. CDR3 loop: CASSPGQFPTNEKLFF. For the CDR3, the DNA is TGTGCCAGCTCACCGGGGCAGTTCCCAACTAATGAAAAACTGTTTTTT. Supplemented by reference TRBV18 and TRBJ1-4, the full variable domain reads NAGVMQNPRHLVRRRGQEARLRCSPMKGHSHVYWYRQLPEEGLKFMVYLQKENIIDESGMPKERFSAEFPKEGPSILRIQQVVRGDSAAYFCASSPGQFPTNEKLFFGSGTQLSVL.

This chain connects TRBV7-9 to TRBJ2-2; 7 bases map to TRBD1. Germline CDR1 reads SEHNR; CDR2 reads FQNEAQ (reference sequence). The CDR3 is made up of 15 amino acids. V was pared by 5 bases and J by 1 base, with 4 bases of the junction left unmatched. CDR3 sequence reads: CASSPGDRNTGELFF. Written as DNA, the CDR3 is TGTGCCAGCAGCCCAGGGGACAGGAACACCGGGGAGCTGTTTTTT.